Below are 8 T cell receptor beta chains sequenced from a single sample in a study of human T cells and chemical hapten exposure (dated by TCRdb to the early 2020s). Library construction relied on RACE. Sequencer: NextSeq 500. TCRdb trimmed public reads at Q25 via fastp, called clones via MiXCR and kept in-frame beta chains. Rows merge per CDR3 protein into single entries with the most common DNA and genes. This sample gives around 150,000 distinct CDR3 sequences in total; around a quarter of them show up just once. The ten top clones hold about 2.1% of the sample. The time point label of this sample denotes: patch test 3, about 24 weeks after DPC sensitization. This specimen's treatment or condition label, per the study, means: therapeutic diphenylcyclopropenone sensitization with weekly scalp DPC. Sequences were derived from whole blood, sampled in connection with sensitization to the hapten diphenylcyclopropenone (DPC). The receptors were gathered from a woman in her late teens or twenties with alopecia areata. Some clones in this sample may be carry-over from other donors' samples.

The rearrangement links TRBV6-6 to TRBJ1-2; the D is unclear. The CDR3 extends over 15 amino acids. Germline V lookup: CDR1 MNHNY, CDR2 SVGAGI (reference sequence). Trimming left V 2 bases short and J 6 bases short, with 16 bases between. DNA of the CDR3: TGTGCCAGCAGTTACCCACGGACTCCAAAGGATGGCTACACCTTC. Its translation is CASSYPRTPKDGYTF.

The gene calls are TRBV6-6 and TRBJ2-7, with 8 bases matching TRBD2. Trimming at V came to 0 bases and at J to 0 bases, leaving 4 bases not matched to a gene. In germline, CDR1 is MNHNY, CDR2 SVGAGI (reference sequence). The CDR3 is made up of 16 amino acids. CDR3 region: CASSYSSSGRSYEQYF. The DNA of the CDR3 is TGTGCCAGCAGTTACTCTTCTAGCGGGCGCTCCTACGAGCAGTACTTC.

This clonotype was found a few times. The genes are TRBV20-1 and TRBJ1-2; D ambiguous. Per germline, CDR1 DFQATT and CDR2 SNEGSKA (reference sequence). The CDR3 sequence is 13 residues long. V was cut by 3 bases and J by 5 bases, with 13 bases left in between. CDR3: CSARSPQLYGYTF. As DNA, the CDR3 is TGCAGTGCTAGGTCTCCGCAATTATATGGCTACACCTTC.

The CDR3, as DNA: TGCAGTGTCCATCAGACAGGGAGGACGGGTCAGCCCCAGCATTTT. As protein: CSVHQTGRTGQPQHF. The chain employs TRBV20-1 and TRBJ1-5; 7 bases align to TRBD1. CDR1 is DFQATT and CDR2 is SNEGSKA in the germline V gene (reference sequence). The V and J ends lost 7 bases and 6 bases, in that order; junction bases with no gene match: 15. The CDR3 consists of 15 residues.

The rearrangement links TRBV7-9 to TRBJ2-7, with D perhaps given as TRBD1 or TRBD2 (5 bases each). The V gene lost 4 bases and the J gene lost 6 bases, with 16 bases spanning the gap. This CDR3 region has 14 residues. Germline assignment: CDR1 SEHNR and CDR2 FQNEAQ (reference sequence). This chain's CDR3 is CASSSGTGSGEQYF. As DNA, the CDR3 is TGTGCCAGCAGCTCCGGGACGGGGAGCGGCGAGCAGTACTTC. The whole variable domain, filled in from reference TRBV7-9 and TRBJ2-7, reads DTGVSQNPRHKITKRGQNVTFRCDPISEHNRLYWYRQTLGQGPEFLTYFQNEAQLEKSRLLSDRFSAERPKGSFSTLEIQRTEQGDSAMYLCASSSGTGSGEQYFGPGTRLTVT.

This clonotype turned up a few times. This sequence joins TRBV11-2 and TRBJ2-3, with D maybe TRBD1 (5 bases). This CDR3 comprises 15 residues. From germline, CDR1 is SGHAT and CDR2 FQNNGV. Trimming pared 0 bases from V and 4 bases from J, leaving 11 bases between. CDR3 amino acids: CASSLDDGAADTQYF. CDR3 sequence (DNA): TGTGCCAGCAGCTTAGATGATGGGGCAGCAGATACGCAGTATTTT.

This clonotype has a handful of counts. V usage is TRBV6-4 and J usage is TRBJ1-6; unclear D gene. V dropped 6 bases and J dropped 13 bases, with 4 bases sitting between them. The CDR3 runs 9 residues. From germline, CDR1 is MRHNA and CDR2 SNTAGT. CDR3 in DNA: TGTGCCAGCAGGTTTCCCCTCCACTTT. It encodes CASRFPLHF.

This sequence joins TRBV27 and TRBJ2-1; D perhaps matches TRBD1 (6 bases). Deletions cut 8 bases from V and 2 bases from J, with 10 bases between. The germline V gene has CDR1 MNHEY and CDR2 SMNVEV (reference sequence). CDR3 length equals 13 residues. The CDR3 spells CASGGRAYNEQFF. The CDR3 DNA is TGTGCCAGCGGGGGCCGGGCCTACAATGAGCAGTTCTTC.